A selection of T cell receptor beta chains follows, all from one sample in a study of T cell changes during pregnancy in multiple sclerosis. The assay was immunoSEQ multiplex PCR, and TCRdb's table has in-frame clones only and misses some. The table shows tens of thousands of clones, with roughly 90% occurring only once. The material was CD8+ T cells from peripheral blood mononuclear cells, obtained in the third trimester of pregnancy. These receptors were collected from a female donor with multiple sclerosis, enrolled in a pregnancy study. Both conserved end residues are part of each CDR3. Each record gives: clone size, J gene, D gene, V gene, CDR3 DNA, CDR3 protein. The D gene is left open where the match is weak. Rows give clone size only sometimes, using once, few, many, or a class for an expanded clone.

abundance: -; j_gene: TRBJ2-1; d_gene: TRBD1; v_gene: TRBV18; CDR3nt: TGTGCCAGCTCACTGAGACAGGGGGAGTACAATGAGCAGTTCTTC; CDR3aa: CASSLRQGEYNEQFF
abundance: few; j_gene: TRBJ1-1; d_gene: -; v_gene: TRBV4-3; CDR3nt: TGCGCCAGCAGCCAAACAGGAATGAACACTGAAGCTTTCTTT; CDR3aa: CASSQTGMNTEAFF
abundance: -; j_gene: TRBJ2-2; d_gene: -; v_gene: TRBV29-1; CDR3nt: TGCAGCGTTGACAATAGCGACACCGGGGAGCTGTTTTTT; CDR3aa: CSVDNSDTGELFF
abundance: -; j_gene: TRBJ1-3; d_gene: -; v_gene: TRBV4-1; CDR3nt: TGCGCCAGCAGCCGCCTTGGAGACTCTGGAAACACCATATATTTT; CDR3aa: CASSRLGDSGNTIYF
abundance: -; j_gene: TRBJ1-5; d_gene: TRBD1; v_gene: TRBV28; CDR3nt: TGTGCCGGTGAGGGACAGGCGGATAGCAATCAGCCCCAGCATTTT; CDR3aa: CAGEGQADSNQPQHF
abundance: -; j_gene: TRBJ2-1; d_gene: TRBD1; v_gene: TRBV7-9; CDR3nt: TGTGCCACCTCCGGGACAGCTCACCGGGAGCAGTTCTTC; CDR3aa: CATSGTAHREQFF
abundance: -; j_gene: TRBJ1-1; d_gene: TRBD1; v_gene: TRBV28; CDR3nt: TGTGCCAGCAGTTTACCCTCGACAGGGCGTGGGACTGAAGCTTTCTTT; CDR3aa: CASSLPSTGRGTEAFF
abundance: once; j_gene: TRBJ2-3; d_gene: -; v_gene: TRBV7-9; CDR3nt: TGTGCCAGCAGCTTATATCGAGGGACAGATACGCAGTATTTT; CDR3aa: CASSLYRGTDTQYF
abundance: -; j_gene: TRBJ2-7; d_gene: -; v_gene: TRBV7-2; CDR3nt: TGTGCCAGCAGCTTAGACTCTCATTCGGGGTACGAGCAGTACTTC; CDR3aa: CASSLDSHSGYEQYF
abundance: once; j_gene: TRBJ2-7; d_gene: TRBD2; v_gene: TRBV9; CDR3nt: TGTGCCAGCAGCGTAGCCACTAGCGGGATTCACGAGCAGTACTTC; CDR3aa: CASSVATSGIHEQYF
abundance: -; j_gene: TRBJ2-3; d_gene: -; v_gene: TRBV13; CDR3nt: TGTGCCAGCAGCCTCAGCAGGATTCGAAGCACAGATACGCAGTATTTT; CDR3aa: CASSLSRIRSTDTQYF
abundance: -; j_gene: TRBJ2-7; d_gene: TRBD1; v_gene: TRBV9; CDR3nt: TGTGCCAGCAGCGCCGCCGGGACAGGGGACTACGAGCAGTACTTC; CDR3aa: CASSAAGTGDYEQYF
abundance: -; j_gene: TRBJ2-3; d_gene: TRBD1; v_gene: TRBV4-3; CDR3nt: TGCGCCAGCAGCCAAGATCGGGCACAGGGGTCGACAGATACGCAGTATTTT; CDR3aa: CASSQDRAQGSTDTQYF
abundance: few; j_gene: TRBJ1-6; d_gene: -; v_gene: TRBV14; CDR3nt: TGTGCCAGCAGCCAAGAAACAGGTAATTTCCCCCTCCACTTT; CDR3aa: CASSQETGNFPLHF
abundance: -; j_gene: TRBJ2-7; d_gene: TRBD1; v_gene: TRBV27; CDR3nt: TGTGCCAGCAGTTTAGGGACAGTTGCCGAGCAGTACTTC; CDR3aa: CASSLGTVAEQYF
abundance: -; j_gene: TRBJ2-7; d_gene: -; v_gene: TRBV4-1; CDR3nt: TGCGCCAGCAGCCAAGGCCAGGGACTGAACGAGCAGTACTTC; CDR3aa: CASSQGQGLNEQYF
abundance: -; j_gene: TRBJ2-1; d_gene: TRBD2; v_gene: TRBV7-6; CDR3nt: TGTGCCAGCAGCCCCCGGACTAGTTTAACTGAGTACAATGAGCAGTTCTTC; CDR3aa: CASSPRTSLTEYNEQFF
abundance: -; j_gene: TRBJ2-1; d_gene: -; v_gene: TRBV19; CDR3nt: TGTGCCAGTAGTATTAGTTGGGCTGAGCAGTTCTTC; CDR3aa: CASSISWAEQFF
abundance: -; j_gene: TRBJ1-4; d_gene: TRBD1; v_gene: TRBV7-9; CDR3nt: TGTGCCACCGGGGGACAGGGGTTTGAAAAACTGTTTTTT; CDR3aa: CATGGQGFEKLFF
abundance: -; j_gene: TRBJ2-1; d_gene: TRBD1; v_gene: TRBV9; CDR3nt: TGTGCCAGCAGCGAGAAGGGACAGATCTCCTACAATGAGCAGTTCTTC; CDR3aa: CASSEKGQISYNEQFF
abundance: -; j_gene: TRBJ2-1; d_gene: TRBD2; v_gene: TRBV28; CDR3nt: TGTGCCAGCAGTCCTGGACTAGCGGGGGGGTTCCAGTTCTTC; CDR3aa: CASSPGLAGGFQFF
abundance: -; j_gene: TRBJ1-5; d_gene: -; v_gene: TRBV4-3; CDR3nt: TGCGCCAGCAGCCAAGCCCCAGGGGACGCTCAGCCCCAGCATTTT; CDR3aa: CASSQAPGDAQPQHF
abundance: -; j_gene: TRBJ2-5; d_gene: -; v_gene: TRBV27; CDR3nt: TGTGCCAGCAGGGACAGCTACCAAGAGACCCAGTACTTC; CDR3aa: CASRDSYQETQYF
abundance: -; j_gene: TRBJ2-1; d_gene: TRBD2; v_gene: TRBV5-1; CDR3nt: TGCGCCAGCAAGAGCGGGAGTATTGAGCAGTTCTTC; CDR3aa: CASKSGSIEQFF
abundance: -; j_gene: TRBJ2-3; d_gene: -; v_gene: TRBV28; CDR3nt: TGTGCCAGCAGTTTCTACGGGACGGGGGAGGATACGCAGTATTTT; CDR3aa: CASSFYGTGEDTQYF
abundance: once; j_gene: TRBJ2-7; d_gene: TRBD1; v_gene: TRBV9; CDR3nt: TGTGCCAGCAGCGTGGGACAGCACTACGAGCAGTACTTC; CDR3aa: CASSVGQHYEQYF
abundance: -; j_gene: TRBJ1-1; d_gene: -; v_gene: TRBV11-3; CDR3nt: TGTGCCAGCAGCCCCCGAACAGAGAACACTGAAGCTTTCTTT; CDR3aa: CASSPRTENTEAFF
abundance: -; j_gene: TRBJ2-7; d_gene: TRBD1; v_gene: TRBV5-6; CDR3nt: TGTGCCAGCAGCTTGCAGGGGGACTCCTACGAGCAGTACTTC; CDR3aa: CASSLQGDSYEQYF
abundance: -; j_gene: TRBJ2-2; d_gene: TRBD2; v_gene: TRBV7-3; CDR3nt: TGTGCCAGCAGCTTAAATCCACTCGGGGAGGGGACCGGGGAGCTGTTTTTT; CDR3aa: CASSLNPLGEGTGELFF
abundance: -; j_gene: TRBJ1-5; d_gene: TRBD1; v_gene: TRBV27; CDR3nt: TGTGCCAGCAGTTCGAAAGTCATCGGGACAGTGCTCAATCAGCCCCAGCATTTT; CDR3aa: CASSSKVIGTVLNQPQHF
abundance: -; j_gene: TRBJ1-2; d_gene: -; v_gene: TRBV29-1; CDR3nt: TGCAGCGTTGAAGAGAAGGGAGCCCATGGCTACACCTTC; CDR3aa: CSVEEKGAHGYTF
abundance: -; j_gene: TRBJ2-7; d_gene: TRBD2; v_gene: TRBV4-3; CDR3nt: TGCGCCAGCAGCCAGGGACTAGCGGGGGACTACGAGCAGTACTTC; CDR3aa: CASSQGLAGDYEQYF
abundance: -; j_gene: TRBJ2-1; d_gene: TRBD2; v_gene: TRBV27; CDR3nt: TGTGCCAGCAGTTTAGAGGCGGGACTAGATTACAATGAGCAGTTCTTC; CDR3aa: CASSLEAGLDYNEQFF
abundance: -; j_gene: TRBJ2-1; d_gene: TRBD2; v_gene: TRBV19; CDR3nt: TGTGCCAGTAAACTAGCGGGAGGGCTAGACTACAATGAGCAGTTCTTC; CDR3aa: CASKLAGGLDYNEQFF
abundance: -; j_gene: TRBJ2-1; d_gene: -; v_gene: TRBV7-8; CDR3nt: TGTGCCAGCAGCCTCACAGGTTACAATGAGCAGTTCTTC; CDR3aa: CASSLTGYNEQFF
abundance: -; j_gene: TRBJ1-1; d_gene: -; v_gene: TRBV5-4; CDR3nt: TGTGCCAGCAGCACCAGGGGTGTGGGCACTGAAGCTTTCTTT; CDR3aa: CASSTRGVGTEAFF
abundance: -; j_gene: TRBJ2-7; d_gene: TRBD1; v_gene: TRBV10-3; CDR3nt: TGTGCCATCAGGGTGGACAGGGTACCCTACGAGCAGTACTTC; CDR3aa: CAIRVDRVPYEQYF
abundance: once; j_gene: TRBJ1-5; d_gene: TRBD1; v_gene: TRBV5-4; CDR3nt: TGTGCCAGCAGCTTACAGGGGATGAGCAATCAGCCCCAGCATTTT; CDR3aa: CASSLQGMSNQPQHF
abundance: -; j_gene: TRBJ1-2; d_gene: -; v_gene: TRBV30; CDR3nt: TGTGCCTGGAGTGTGGAGACAGGCTGGGGCTACACCTTC; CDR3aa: CAWSVETGWGYTF
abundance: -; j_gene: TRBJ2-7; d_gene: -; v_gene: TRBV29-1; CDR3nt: TGCAGCGTCGGGACTTTTTCCTACGAGCAGTACTTC; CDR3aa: CSVGTFSYEQYF
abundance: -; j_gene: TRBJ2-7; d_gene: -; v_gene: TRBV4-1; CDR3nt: TGCGCCAGCAGCCAACTCCCTCCCTACGAGCAGTACTTC; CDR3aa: CASSQLPPYEQYF
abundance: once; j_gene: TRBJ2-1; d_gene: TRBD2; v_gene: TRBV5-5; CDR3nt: TGTGCCAGCAGCTCACTAGCGGAAAGCTCCTACAATGAGCAGTTCTTC; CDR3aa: CASSSLAESSYNEQFF
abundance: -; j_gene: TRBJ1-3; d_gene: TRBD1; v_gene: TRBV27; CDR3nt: TGTGCCAGCAGAGCGGGGACAGGGGGGGGAAACACCATATATTTT; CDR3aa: CASRAGTGGGNTIYF
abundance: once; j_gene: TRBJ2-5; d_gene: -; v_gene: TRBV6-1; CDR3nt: TGTGCCAGCAGTGTTAAATATCAAGAGACCCAGTACTTC; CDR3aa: CASSVKYQETQYF
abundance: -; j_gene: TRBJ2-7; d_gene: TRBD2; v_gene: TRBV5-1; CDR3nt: TGCGCCAGCAGCCTAACCGGACTAGCGGTCTACGAGCAGTACTTC; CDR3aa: CASSLTGLAVYEQYF
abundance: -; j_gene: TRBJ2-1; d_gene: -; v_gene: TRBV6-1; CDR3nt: TGTGCCAGCAGTGAAGCACGGCAGGGGTTTTACAATGAGCAGTTCTTC; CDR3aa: CASSEARQGFYNEQFF
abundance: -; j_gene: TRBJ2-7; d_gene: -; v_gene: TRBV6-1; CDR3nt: TGTGCCAGCAGTGAAGCGCGGGGCAGAACCTACGAGCAGTACTTC; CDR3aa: CASSEARGRTYEQYF
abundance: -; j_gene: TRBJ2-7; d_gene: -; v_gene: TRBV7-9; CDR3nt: TGTGCCAGCAGCAACGGGGAGAGGGCCTACGAGCAGTACTTC; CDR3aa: CASSNGERAYEQYF
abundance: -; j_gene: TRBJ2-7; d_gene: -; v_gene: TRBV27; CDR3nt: TGTGCCAGCAGTCTCACTGAATCCTCCTACGAGCAGTACTTC; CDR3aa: CASSLTESSYEQYF
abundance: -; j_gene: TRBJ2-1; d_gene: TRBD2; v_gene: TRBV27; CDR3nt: TGTGCCGTGGGGAGGGCCGAGCACAATGAGCAGTTCTTC; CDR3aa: CAVGRAEHNEQFF
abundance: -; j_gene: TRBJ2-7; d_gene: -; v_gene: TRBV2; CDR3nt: TGTGCCAGGGGGGGTAGCGGAGGCCCCGAGCAGTACTTC; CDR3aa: CARGGSGGPEQYF
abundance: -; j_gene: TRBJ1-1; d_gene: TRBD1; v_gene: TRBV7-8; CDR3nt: TGTGCCAGCAGCGGCAGTGCTTTCAGGGGGAACTTAGAAGCTTTCTTT; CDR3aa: CASSGSAFRGNLEAFF
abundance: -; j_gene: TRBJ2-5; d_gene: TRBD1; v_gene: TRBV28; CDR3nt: TGTGCCAGCAGTCCTCTCCGGGACAGAAAAGAGACCCAGTACTTC; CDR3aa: CASSPLRDRKETQYF
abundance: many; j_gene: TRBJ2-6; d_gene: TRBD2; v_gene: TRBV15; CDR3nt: TGTGCCACCAGCAGAGTGACAGCGGGAGAATCTGGGGCCAACGTCCTGACTTTC; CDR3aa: CATSRVTAGESGANVLTF
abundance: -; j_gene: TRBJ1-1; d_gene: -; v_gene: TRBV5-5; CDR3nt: TGTGCCAGCAGCCTTTCCCCCCCCCGGTTGAACACTGAAGCTTTCTTT; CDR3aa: CASSLSPPRLNTEAFF
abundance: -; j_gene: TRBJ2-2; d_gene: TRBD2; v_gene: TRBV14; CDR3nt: TGTGCCAGCAGCCAATCAACTAGCGGGAGGTTCACCGGGGAGCTGTTTTTT; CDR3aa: CASSQSTSGRFTGELFF
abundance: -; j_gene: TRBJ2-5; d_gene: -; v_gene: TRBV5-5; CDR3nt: TGTGCCAGCAGCTCATTGGAGGAGACCCAGTACTTC; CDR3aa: CASSSLEETQYF
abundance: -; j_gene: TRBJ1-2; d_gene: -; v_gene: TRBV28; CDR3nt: TGTGCCAGCAGTTTATTACGGGGGGCTAGAGACTATGGCTACACCTTC; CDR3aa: CASSLLRGARDYGYTF
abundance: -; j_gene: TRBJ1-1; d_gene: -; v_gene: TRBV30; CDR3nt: TGTGCGCTGATAACCGTCCCGGGCACTGAAGCTTTCTTT; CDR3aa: CALITVPGTEAFF
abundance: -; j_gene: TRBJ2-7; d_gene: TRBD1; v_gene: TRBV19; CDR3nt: TGTGCCAGTAGTACGGGACCCGGGACAGCTACCTACGAGCAGTACTTC; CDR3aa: CASSTGPGTATYEQYF